Listed here are 29 T cell receptor beta chains from one sample, sequenced in a study of chemoradiotherapy in HPV16-positive cancers. The data were produced by immunoSEQ multiplex PCR, yet TCRdb's version contains in-frame clones alone and is incomplete. The sample holds about 4,400 clones; 55% to 80% are singletons and the top ten take 8% to 9.5%. The material sequenced was tumor tissue, taken from a patient who underwent chemoradiotherapy. The receptors stem from a human donor with HPV-associated anogenital cancer.

This rearrangement joins TRBV18 to TRBJ2-7; TRBD2 agrees at 9 bases. This CDR3 contains 14 residues. The germline gives CDR1 KGHSH, CDR2 LQKENI. Trimming cost V 3 bases and J 5 bases; bases outside gene matches: 5. Here the CDR3 reads CASSPISGSDEQYF. The CDR3 bases are TGTGCCAGCTCACCGATTAGCGGGAGCGACGAGCAGTACTTC.

V and J are TRBV28 and TRBJ2-2; D might be TRBD1 (5 bases). Germline V gives CDR1 MDHEN, CDR2 SYDVKM. The V end lost 6 bases, the J end lost 2 bases, and 10 bases lay between the germline ends. The CDR3 contains 14 residues. The CDR3 sequence is CASRVDTNTGELFF. CDR3 bases: TGTGCCAGCAGGGTGGACACCAACACCGGGGAGCTGTTTTTT.

This chain uses TRBV27 with TRBJ2-7, with TRBD2 identical over 9 bases. The CDR3 covers 17 residues. Germline CDR1 reads MNHEY; CDR2 reads SMNVEV (reference sequence). The V segment lost 3 bases and the J segment 5 bases; nucleotides outside the gene matches: 14. CDR3 loop: CASSFTWLAGSANEQYF. The CDR3 region has the DNA TGTGCCAGCAGTTTTACTTGGCTAGCGGGATCCGCCAACGAGCAGTACTTC.

This clone has a single count. The same CDR3 is also encoded by other DNA sequences in this sample. CDR3 coding DNA: TGTGCCAGCAGTGAACAGGGACCCTCCTACGAGCAGTACTTC. Protein product: CASSEQGPSYEQYF. The chain has TRBV2 and TRBJ2-7; TRBD1 or TRBD2 may be the D gene (5 bases each). Looked up from germline, CDR1 is SNHLY and CDR2 is FYNNEI. Trimming took 2 bases from V and 0 from J, leaving 8 bases between them. CDR3 length: 14 amino acids.

Only a few counts were recorded for this clone. The chain combines TRBV11-3 with TRBJ1-3; possible D gene TRBD1, 6 bases. CDR1 is SGHNT, CDR2 YENEEA, per germline. The CDR3 contains 14 residues. V lost 8 bases to trimming and J lost 6 bases, with 17 bases between them. CDR3 sequence (DNA): TGTGCCAGCCCGGGGGGCTTACCAAAAAACACCATATATTTT. Protein: CASPGGLPKNTIYF.

The chain combines TRBV9 with TRBJ2-5, with TRBD2 matching over 8 bases. Germline-derived CDR1 and CDR2 are SGDLS and YYNGEE. V shed 4 bases and J 5 bases; nucleotides not matched to a gene: 7. This CDR3 spans 14 amino acids. The CDR3 nucleotides are TGTGCCAGCAGCCCGATGCGGGGGGCGGAGACCCAGTACTTC. This codes for CASSPMRGAETQYF.

This clone is classed as large. V and J are TRBV28 and TRBJ2-6; D may be TRBD1 or TRBD2 (6 bases each). V was shortened by 2 bases and J by 0 bases, with 8 bases between the two germline ends. The CDR3 is 16 residues long. CDR1 and CDR2 from the germline V gene are MDHEN and SYDVKM. The CDR3 reads CASSLRGASGANVLTF. CDR3 sequence (DNA): TGTGCCAGCAGTTTAAGGGGGGCCTCTGGGGCCAACGTCCTGACTTTC.

This chain uses TRBV7-9 with TRBJ2-5, with TRBD1 as a possible D gene (6 bases). Per germline, CDR1 SEHNR and CDR2 FQNEAQ (reference sequence). This CDR3 has 13 residues. V was shortened by 4 bases and J by 7 bases, with 13 bases between the two germline ends. This CDR3 reads CASSSGEWSTQYF. CDR3 nucleotide sequence: TGTGCCAGCAGCTCAGGGGAGTGGTCGACCCAGTACTTC.

The V gene is TRBV4-2, the J gene TRBJ2-7, with 8 bases matching TRBD2. The CDR3 is 18 amino acids. Germline V gene sequence: CDR1 LGHNA, CDR2 YNFKEQ. The V and J ends lost 5 bases and 3 bases, in that order; junction bases with no gene match: 18. The CDR3 nucleotides read TGTGCCAGCAGCTTGGAGCTTTGGCTAGCGGGTCCCAACTACGAGCAGTACTTC. Its translation is CASSLELWLAGPNYEQYF.

The chain carries TRBV5-4 and TRBJ1-3; 9 bases are a match to TRBD1. V lost 2 bases to trimming and J lost 0 bases; unmatched junction nucleotides: 12. Germline V gives CDR1 SGHNT, CDR2 YYREEE (reference sequence). The CDR3 is made up of 19 amino acids. The DNA of the CDR3 is TGTGCCAGCAGCTTTGAGGGGACAGGGCAATTCTACTCTGGAAACACCATATATTTT. This sequence encodes CASSFEGTGQFYSGNTIYF.

This clone was observed a single time. V usage is TRBV27 and J usage is TRBJ2-3; the match to TRBD2 covers 7 bases. With V trimmed by 3 bases and J by 2 bases, 5 bases remained unmatched. Germline CDR1 MNHEY, CDR2 SMNVEV (reference sequence). This CDR3 has 15 residues. CDR3 protein: CASSFWRETTDTQYF. The CDR3 DNA reads TGTGCCAGCAGTTTTTGGCGGGAGACCACAGATACGCAGTATTTT.

This chain connects TRBV5-1 to TRBJ2-1; no clear D. CDR3 length: 14 amino acids. V lost 2 bases and J 6 bases, leaving 12 bases between the germline ends. CDR1 and CDR2 (germline): SGHRS, YFSETQ. CDR3 coding DNA: TGCGCCAGCAGCTTAGGATACGACGGCAATGAGCAGTTCTTC. This translates into CASSLGYDGNEQFF. The full variable domain, with the rest looked up from reference TRBV5-1 and TRBJ2-1, is KAGVTQTPRYLIKTRGQQVTLSCSPISGHRSVSWYQQTPGQGLQFLFEYFSETQRNKGNFPGRFSGRQFSNSRSEMNVSTLELGDSALYLCASSLGYDGNEQFFGPGTRLTVL.

This clone is classed as large (0.1 to 1%). V is TRBV9 and J is TRBJ2-2; the match to TRBD2 covers 10 bases. V was pared by 0 bases and J by 6 bases, with 5 bases of the junction left unmatched. CDR3 length: 16 residues. Germline V gene sequence: CDR1 SGDLS, CDR2 YYNGEE. CDR3 loop: CASSVGLAGSAGELFF. The CDR3 bases are TGTGCCAGCAGCGTAGGACTAGCGGGTTCGGCCGGGGAGCTGTTTTTT.

The chain couples TRBV19 to TRBJ2-5, with D tentatively TRBD2 (6 bases). Trimming removed 3 bases from V and 4 bases from J, with 6 bases in between. Germline CDR1 and CDR2: LNHDA and SQIVND (reference sequence). The CDR3 consists of 12 residues. DNA of the CDR3: TGTGCCAGTAGTATCGGGGGAGAGACCCAGTACTTC. It is translated as CASSIGGETQYF.

V gene TRBV10-3 combines with J gene TRBJ2-6; tentative D call: TRBD1 (6 bases). V was pared by 8 bases and J by 2 bases, with 10 bases between. Germline loops: CDR1 ENHRY, CDR2 SYGVKD. This CDR3 has 14 amino acids. CDR3 protein: CAILGAPGANVLTF. CDR3 bases: TGTGCCATCCTGGGGGCCCCTGGGGCCAACGTCCTGACTTTC.

The rearrangement uses TRBV20-1 and TRBJ1-2; TRBD1 is a possible D gene (5 bases). This CDR3 region has 11 residues. The V gene lost 6 bases and the J gene lost 5 bases, with 10 bases spanning the gap. CDR1 and CDR2 from the germline V gene are DFQATT and SNEGSKA (reference sequence). CDR3 loop: CSAAPGYGYTF. As DNA, the CDR3 is TGCAGTGCAGCCCCAGGGTATGGCTACACCTTC.

CDR3 sequence reads: CASSAIAPGQVSYEQYF. The CDR3, as DNA: TGTGCCAGCAGTGCCATCGCTCCGGGACAGGTCTCCTACGAGCAGTACTTC. The chain is built from TRBV6-1 and TRBJ2-7, with 8 bases matching TRBD1. The germline CDR1 and CDR2 sequences are MNHNS and SASEGT. J was trimmed by 0 bases and V by 4 bases; bases with no gene match: 11. The CDR3 is 17 amino acids.

The chain links TRBV6-6 to TRBJ1-2; tentative D call: TRBD1 (6 bases). This CDR3 is built from 15 residues. The V end lost 7 bases, the J end lost 6 bases, and 21 bases lay between the germline ends. Germline CDR1 reads MNHNY; CDR2 reads SVGAGI (reference sequence). The CDR3 here is CASTPERGERDGYTF. The CDR3 coding sequence is TGTGCCAGCACCCCCGAAAGGGGGGAACGGGATGGCTACACCTTC.

This clone was counted between two and nine times. The V call is TRBV7-2, the J call TRBJ2-3; 7 bases are shared with TRBD1. Germline loops: CDR1 SGHTA, CDR2 FQGNSA. This CDR3 is 16 amino acids long. Trimming removed 6 bases from V and 3 bases from J; junction bases left unmatched: 12. Written as DNA, the CDR3 is TGTGCCAGCAGACTAAACCAGGGGGTAGGGACAGATACGCAGTATTTT. Protein product: CASRLNQGVGTDTQYF.

The CDR3 nucleotides are TGTGCCAGCAGTTACGGACAGGGCCGCGAAAAACTGTTTTTT. Translation: CASSYGQGREKLFF. The rearrangement joins TRBV28 to TRBJ1-4; 8 bases agree with TRBD1. V shed 4 bases, J shed 8 bases, and the junction held 6 bases outside the gene matches. Germline V gives CDR1 MDHEN, CDR2 SYDVKM. The CDR3 is made up of 14 amino acids.

V and J are TRBV18 and TRBJ2-7; possibly TRBD2 for D (5 bases). Germline CDR1 and CDR2: KGHSH and LQKENI. The CDR3 contains 13 residues. Trimming removed 5 bases from V and 3 bases from J, with 11 bases in between. The CDR3 nucleotides read TGTGCCAGCTCAACCGACGGGGTCTACGAGCAGTACTTC. It specifies CASSTDGVYEQYF.

The chain employs TRBV28 and TRBJ1-1; D is possibly TRBD1 (6 bases). From germline, CDR1 is MDHEN and CDR2 SYDVKM. Trimming took off 3 bases at V and 1 base at J, with 18 bases between the two ends. The CDR3 totals 17 residues. CDR3 nucleotides: TGTGCCAGCAGTTTCTCCCACGGGACACCGGCGAACACTGAAGCTTTCTTT. Translation gives CASSFSHGTPANTEAFF.

The chain links TRBV5-1 to TRBJ2-1, with 8 nucleotides matching TRBD1. Germline lookup yields CDR1 SGHRS and CDR2 YFSETQ. This CDR3 has 14 amino acids. J was trimmed by 4 bases and V by 7 bases; bases with no gene match: 7. CDR3 sequence: CASAGGHGYNEQFF. The CDR3 bases are TGCGCCAGCGCAGGGGGCCACGGGTACAATGAGCAGTTCTTC.

The chain uses TRBV27 and TRBJ1-5; D is unclear. The germline CDR1 and CDR2 sequences are MNHEY and SMNVEV (reference sequence). Deletions cut 3 bases from V and 0 bases from J, with 6 bases between. CDR3 length: 14 residues. The CDR3 DNA is TGTGCCAGCAGTTTCTATGGTAGCAATCAGCCCCAGCATTTT. Translating it yields CASSFYGSNQPQHF.

The chain is built from TRBV28 and TRBJ2-7, with 13 bases aligning to TRBD2. Germline assignment: CDR1 MDHEN and CDR2 SYDVKM. The V and J ends lost 4 bases and 0 bases, in that order; junction bases with no gene match: 9. CDR3 length: 18 amino acids. The CDR3 sequence: CASSYLGLAGAGSYEQYF. In nucleotides, the CDR3 is TGTGCCAGCAGTTATCTCGGACTAGCGGGAGCCGGCTCCTACGAGCAGTACTTC.

The V gene is TRBV28, the J gene TRBJ2-1; 8 bases agree with TRBD1. The CDR3 covers 16 residues. Unmatched junction bases numbered 16, after V lost 6 bases and J lost 9 bases. The germline gives CDR1 MDHEN, CDR2 SYDVKM. CDR3 residues: CASSRPGQDFLGEQFF. CDR3 DNA: TGTGCCAGCAGCCGGCCGGGACAGGACTTTCTTGGTGAGCAGTTCTTC.

This clone was counted only a few times. The V call is TRBV19, the J call TRBJ2-3; possible D gene TRBD1, 7 bases. CDR3 size: 15 residues. Germline V gene sequence: CDR1 LNHDA, CDR2 SQIVND (reference sequence). The V gene lost 5 bases and the J gene lost 0 bases, with 12 bases spanning the gap. The CDR3 bases are TGTGCCAGTAGTCCCTCAGGGGGGAGCACAGATACGCAGTATTTT. Its protein product is CASSPSGGSTDTQYF.

V usage is TRBV15 and J usage is TRBJ2-1; 12 nucleotides agree with TRBD2. The CDR3 length is 18 residues. Trimming removed 8 bases from V and 6 bases from J; junction bases left unmatched: 17. Germline V lookup: CDR1 LNHNV, CDR2 YYDKDF (reference sequence). In DNA form, the CDR3 reads TGTGCCACCGCGGGGCTAGCGGGAGGGTGGTCGGGGCTCAATGAGCAGTTCTTC. It yields the protein CATAGLAGGWSGLNEQFF.

V gene TRBV6-6 combines with J gene TRBJ2-5, with 7 bases lining up with TRBD2. Trimming removed 0 bases from V and 5 bases from J; junction bases left unmatched: 9. From germline, CDR1 is MNHNY and CDR2 SVGAGI (reference sequence). The CDR3 runs to 16 residues. CDR3 loop: CASSYSGTQGGETQYF. For the CDR3, the DNA is TGTGCCAGCAGTTACTCGGGGACGCAGGGAGGGGAGACCCAGTACTTC.